The entry below describes one T cell receptor beta chain. Trimming shortened V by 6 bases and J by 1 base, and 6 bases separated the two germline ends. This CDR3 region has 12 residues. The entry originates in a study of T cell responses to AZD1222 COVID-19 vaccine. Some clones are missing from TCRdb's copy, which holds only in-frame ones; the method was immunoSEQ multiplex PCR. The sample lists about 99,000 clones, over 75% occurring once. The source is an adult in good health. This specimen consisted of peripheral blood, obtained on day 0 of AZD1222 vaccination. The chain recombines TRBV12-3 or TRBV12-4 with TRBJ1-1; the D is unclear. The CDR3 loop is CASRFRNTEAFF. CDR3 sequence (DNA): TGTGCCAGCAGGTTCCGGAACACTGAAGCTTTCTTT.